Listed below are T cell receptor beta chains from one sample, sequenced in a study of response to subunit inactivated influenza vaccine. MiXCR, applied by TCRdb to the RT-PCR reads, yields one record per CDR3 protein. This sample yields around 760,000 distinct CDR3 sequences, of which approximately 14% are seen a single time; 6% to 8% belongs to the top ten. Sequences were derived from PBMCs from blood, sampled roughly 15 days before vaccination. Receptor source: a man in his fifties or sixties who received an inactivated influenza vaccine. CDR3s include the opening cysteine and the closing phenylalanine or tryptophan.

CASSLWASQDEQYF	TRBV7-2	TRBJ2-7	14
CASSRLAVSTDTQYF	TRBV7-2	TRBJ2-3	15
CASSLSIPQRSGDEQFF	TRBV27	TRBJ2-1	17
CSAQTGTGSLWGYTF	TRBV20-1	TRBJ1-2	15
CASSPRSFSSYEQYF	TRBV18	TRBJ2-7	15
CASSQTGEGSYEQYF	TRBV12-3/TRBV12-4	TRBJ2-7	15
CASSPGGTNYGYTF	TRBV12-3/TRBV12-4	TRBJ1-2	14
CASGRGGTYNEQFF	TRBV12-5	TRBJ2-1	14
CARPPGLAGGHYLDDTQYF	TRBV11-3	TRBJ2-3	19
CATRSTSNEQFF	TRBV15	TRBJ2-1	12
CASSPGLTAPGELFF	TRBV27	TRBJ2-2	15
CASSSGREHGYTF	TRBV7-2	TRBJ1-2	13
CASGMGLAAYNEQFF	TRBV12-5	TRBJ2-1	15
CSAHKPGETQYF	TRBV29-1	TRBJ2-5	12
CATSRGSGSTEAFF	TRBV15	TRBJ1-1	14
CASSPTPAAVAAQYF	TRBV7-2	TRBJ2-5	15
CASRPRRRMNTGELFF	TRBV6-1	TRBJ2-2	16
CSVEDPPQDGYTF	TRBV29-1	TRBJ1-2	13
CASSLGLAGYTYEQFF	TRBV5-5	TRBJ2-1	16
CASSSPDRYEQYF	TRBV7-9	TRBJ2-7	13
CASRPTGRGISYEQYF	TRBV3-1	TRBJ2-7	16
CASSVASSGSEQFF	TRBV9	TRBJ2-1	14
CASSVGPQINTDTQYF	TRBV9	TRBJ2-3	16
CASSLTGVRITGELFF	TRBV7-3	TRBJ2-2	16
CASSDRGRELFF	TRBV6-1	TRBJ2-2	12
CASGTLNSPLHF	TRBV12-3/TRBV12-4	TRBJ1-6	12
CASRGDTEYEQYF	TRBV2	TRBJ2-7	13
CASSQKGQRGRTDTQYF	TRBV7-2	TRBJ2-3	17
CASSDSLRAVMAKDTQYF	TRBV2	TRBJ2-3	18
CASRPWGQRNTEAFF	TRBV6-1	TRBJ1-1	15
CASSLSTGSSNQPQHF	TRBV27	TRBJ1-5	16
CATGTQQFF	TRBV29-1	TRBJ2-1	9
CASSPQLTDTQYF	TRBV18	TRBJ2-3	13
CASSQGTREKLFF	TRBV16	TRBJ1-4	13
CASTPSGRGLSYEQYF	TRBV13	TRBJ2-7	16
CASSYRGDRASYEQYF	TRBV6-5	TRBJ2-7	16
CASSFGAGAYEQYF	TRBV27	TRBJ2-7	14
CASSLAPRTGNYGYTF	TRBV7-9	TRBJ1-2	16
CATSDFASGGTDTQYF	TRBV24-1	TRBJ2-3	16
CASSPAGTEAFF	TRBV5-1	TRBJ1-1	12
CAISVGTGNSPLHF	TRBV10-3	TRBJ1-6	14
CSARPPLAGAIYGYTF	TRBV20-1	TRBJ1-2	16
CSARDGTSGSDTQYF	TRBV20-1	TRBJ2-3	15
CAISEIGLDTDTQYF	TRBV10-3	TRBJ2-3	15
CASSPPGRAREQYF	TRBV6-2/TRBV6-3	TRBJ2-7	14
CSARDTTGTGTEAFF	TRBV20-1	TRBJ1-1	15
CAWSVRTSGAPYEQYF	TRBV30	TRBJ2-7	16
CASSLRSPSYNEQFF	TRBV7-2	TRBJ2-1	15
CAWSPTGDQPQHF	TRBV30	TRBJ1-5	13
CAIGARIEEQYF	TRBV10-3	TRBJ2-7	12
CASSLPGSEETQYF	TRBV5-1	TRBJ2-5	14
CSVEGGPSYGEKLFF	TRBV29-1	TRBJ1-4	15
CASSPRGSLSNQPQHF	TRBV18	TRBJ1-5	16
CASSHQRGGYEQYF	TRBV28	TRBJ2-7	14
CSAPVLAGSRTKQFF	TRBV20-1	TRBJ2-1	15
CASSSDSRMYGYTF	TRBV6-2/TRBV6-3	TRBJ1-2	14
CASSLIRADNEQFF	TRBV27	TRBJ2-1	14
CASSLAPRDGAEAFF	TRBV5-6	TRBJ1-1	15
CSARDPLPPYNEQFF	TRBV20-1	TRBJ2-1	15
CASSQSNKGTVHNEQFF	TRBV23-1	TRBJ2-1	17